The 27 T cell receptor beta chains presented below share a single source sample, sequenced in a study of graft-versus-host responses after intestinal transplantation. Their cognate antigens are unknown. TCRdb's copy holds only in-frame clones and misses some; the assay was immunoSEQ multiplex PCR. This table has around 97,000 clones, 93% appearing once. The sample was unstimulated CD8+ T cells sorted from spleen or lymph node cells, taken before intestinal transplant. Receptors originate from a human donor who received an intestinal transplant.

The rearrangement joins TRBV6-1 to TRBJ1-1; maybe TRBD1 (6 bases). The germline V gene has CDR1 MNHNS and CDR2 SASEGT. Trimming cost V 3 bases and J 0 bases, with 17 bases left between them. There are 17 residues in the CDR3. The CDR3: CASSDRTADFMNTEAFF. CDR3 nucleotide sequence: TGTGCCAGCAGTGACCGGACAGCGGACTTCATGAACACTGAAGCTTTCTTT.

V gene TRBV5-6 combines with J gene TRBJ2-1; no definite D call. The CDR3 contains 12 residues. Germline V CDR1 and CDR2: SGHDT, YYEEEE. Deletions cut 5 bases from V and 5 bases from J, with 8 bases between. The CDR3 loop reads CASRIGHNEQFF. CDR3 in DNA: TGTGCCAGCAGGATTGGACACAATGAGCAGTTCTTC.

Only one count was recorded for this clone. V and J are TRBV29-1 and TRBJ2-7, with 11 bases lining up with TRBD2. With 1 base clipped from V and 0 bases from J, the junction kept 2 bases outside the gene matches. CDR3 size: 15 residues. Germline V gene lookup returns CDR1 SQVTM and CDR2 ANQGSEA. The CDR3 loop reads CSVEGLAGYSYEQYF. The DNA of the CDR3 is TGCAGCGTTGAAGGACTAGCGGGGTACTCCTACGAGCAGTACTTC.

This clone showed up just once. This chain links TRBV30 with TRBJ1-1, with D hard to call. The V gene's germline CDR1 is GTSNPN and CDR2 SVGIG (reference sequence). The CDR3 runs to 15 residues. V was clipped by 0 bases and J by 0 bases, with 11 bases between them. CDR3 protein: CAWSVEQYMNTEAFF. CDR3 bases: TGTGCCTGGAGTGTAGAACAGTACATGAACACTGAAGCTTTCTTT.

The chain couples TRBV7-9 to TRBJ2-1; D tentatively reads TRBD1 or TRBD2 (7 bases each). The germline CDR1 and CDR2 sequences are SEHNR and FQNEAQ (reference sequence). The CDR3 extends over 14 amino acids. V lost 10 bases and J lost 6, with 19 bases in between. Written as DNA, the CDR3 is TGTGCCACCCAGGGGGGGTCGCCTATCAATGAGCAGTTCTTC. Translated, it gives CATQGGSPINEQFF.

The rearrangement links TRBV4-1 to TRBJ1-1; no firm D call. The germline V gene encodes CDR1 MGHRA and CDR2 YSYEKL. The germline V and J ends were trimmed by 0 bases and 5 bases, with 10 bases remaining between them. The CDR3 has 14 residues. The CDR3: CASSQDISRTEAFF. The CDR3 region has the DNA TGCGCCAGCAGCCAAGATATATCCAGGACTGAAGCTTTCTTT.

This clone was detected once. This chain joins TRBV27 and TRBJ2-7, with TRBD2 as a possible D gene (6 bases). The CDR3 spans 15 residues. Trimming stripped 5 bases from V and 3 bases from J, with 17 bases between. Germline-derived CDR1 and CDR2 are MNHEY and SMNVEV (reference sequence). The CDR3 reads CASSLGGGGGYEQYF. In DNA, the CDR3 is TGTGCCAGCAGTCTCGGGGGTGGGGGAGGCTACGAGCAGTACTTC.

The rearrangement uses TRBV4-1 and TRBJ1-1; possible D gene TRBD1, 6 bases. The germline V gene encodes CDR1 MGHRA and CDR2 YSYEKL. The CDR3 has 12 amino acids. V gave up 6 bases and J gave up 6 bases, with 11 bases separating them. CDR3 sequence reads: CASRGDNAEAFF. CDR3 sequence (DNA): TGCGCCAGCAGAGGGGACAACGCTGAAGCTTTCTTT.

The chain employs TRBV13 and TRBJ2-7, with D uncertain. The CDR3 extends over 12 amino acids. The germline V and J ends were trimmed by 4 bases and 2 bases, with 6 bases remaining between them. Per germline, CDR1 PRHDT and CDR2 FYEKMQ (reference sequence). The CDR3 sequence: CASSSRTYEQYF. The CDR3 coding sequence is TGTGCCAGCAGCTCCCGGACCTACGAGCAGTACTTC.

The chain links TRBV30 to TRBJ1-5, with D maybe TRBD1 (6 bases). This CDR3 is built from 14 residues. Germline assignment: CDR1 GTSNPN and CDR2 SVGIG (reference sequence). Trimming took off 2 bases at V and 6 bases at J, with 14 bases between the two ends. The CDR3 spells CAWSHTGIGQPQHF. CDR3 nucleotide sequence: TGTGCCTGGAGTCACACAGGGATAGGTCAGCCCCAGCATTTT. The full variable domain, with the rest looked up from reference TRBV30 and TRBJ1-5, is SQTIHQWPATLVQPVGSPLSLECTVEGTSNPNLYWYRQAAGRGLQLLFYSVGIGQISSEVPQNLSASRPQDRQFILSSKKLLLSDSGFYLCAWSHTGIGQPQHFGDGTRLSIL.

Concerning this clone itself: In the same sample, other DNA sequences code for this CDR3. The chain combines TRBV2 with TRBJ2-7; possibly TRBD1 for D (5 bases). Germline V gene lookup returns CDR1 SNHLY and CDR2 FYNNEI. The CDR3 loop spans 10 amino acids. The germline V and J ends were trimmed by 11 bases and 3 bases, with 8 bases remaining between them. DNA for the CDR3: TGTGCCTTCAGGGACTACGAGCAGTACTTC. Amino acids: CAFRDYEQYF.

In its sample, this clone was seen a few times. The rearrangement joins TRBV4-1 to TRBJ1-3; tentatively, D is TRBD1 (5 bases). Germline V gene lookup returns CDR1 MGHRA and CDR2 YSYEKL. Trimming removed 1 base from V and 2 bases from J, with 15 bases in between. The CDR3 runs 17 residues. CDR3 nucleotide sequence: TGCGCCAGCAGCCAAGGCACGGGACCGAAACCTGGAAACACCATATATTTT. Its protein is CASSQGTGPKPGNTIYF.

The chain employs TRBV27 and TRBJ2-2, with D hard to call. Germline assignment: CDR1 MNHEY and CDR2 SMNVEV (reference sequence). There are 13 residues in the CDR3. V shed 4 bases and J shed 4 bases, with 7 bases lying between them. CDR3 DNA: TGTGCCAGCAGTTCACCCCCCACCGGGGAGCTGTTTTTT. Its protein product is CASSSPPTGELFF.

The gene calls are TRBV5-1 and TRBJ2-2; TRBD1 is a possible D gene (7 bases). Germline V gives CDR1 SGHRS, CDR2 YFSETQ. This CDR3 has 13 residues. V lost 8 bases, J lost 7 bases, and 15 bases lay in between. In nucleotides, the CDR3 is TGCGCCAGTCGGAGGGACAGCCGCGGGGAGCTGTTTTTT. Protein sequence: CASRRDSRGELFF. The full variable domain, with the rest looked up from reference TRBV5-1 and TRBJ2-2, is KAGVTQTPRYLIKTRGQQVTLSCSPISGHRSVSWYQQTPGQGLQFLFEYFSETQRNKGNFPGRFSGRQFSNSRSEMNVSTLELGDSALYLCASRRDSRGELFFGEGSRLTVL.

This sequence joins TRBV27 and TRBJ2-3; 8 bases are shared with TRBD1. The germline gives CDR1 MNHEY, CDR2 SMNVEV (reference sequence). The CDR3 has 14 residues. J gave up 6 bases and V 4 bases, and 6 bases lay outside the gene matches. The CDR3 here is CASSSRQGLDTQYF. The CDR3 DNA reads as TGTGCCAGCAGTTCGCGACAGGGGTTGGATACGCAGTATTTT.

The chain combines TRBV2 with TRBJ1-5; D call uncertain. Germline CDR1 SNHLY, CDR2 FYNNEI. The CDR3 has 15 residues. With 1 base removed from V and 3 bases from J, the gap between germline ends came to 10 bases. CDR3 sequence reads: CASSEGTAFNQPQHF. As DNA, the CDR3 is TGTGCCAGCAGTGAAGGGACGGCTTTCAATCAGCCCCAGCATTTT.

CDR3 sequence (DNA): TGTGCCAGTAGTTCGCCGGGCCCTCACAATGAGCAGTTCTTC. Translation: CASSSPGPHNEQFF. J is TRBJ2-1 and V is TRBV19; D unresolved. Germline CDR1 LNHDA, CDR2 SQIVND (reference sequence). Deletions cut 5 bases from V and 5 bases from J, with 13 bases between. The CDR3 loop spans 14 amino acids.

This chain links TRBV15 with TRBJ2-6; unclear D gene. The CDR3 is made up of 18 amino acids. Per germline, CDR1 LNHNV and CDR2 YYDKDF (reference sequence). V was cut by 3 bases and J by 0 bases, with 15 bases left in between. The CDR3 bases are TGTGCCACCAGCAGCGACCTCTGGGGAAGCTCTGGGGCCAACGTCCTGACTTTC. Translation gives CATSSDLWGSSGANVLTF.

This clone was counted once. This rearrangement joins TRBV16 to TRBJ2-7, with 7 bases lining up with TRBD2. There are 12 residues in the CDR3. With V trimmed by 5 bases and J by 2 bases, 0 bases remained unmatched. Germline CDR1 KGHSY, CDR2 FQNENV. The CDR3 region has the DNA TGTGCCAGCAGCGGGGGGGCCTACGAGCAGTACTTC. This encodes CASSGGAYEQYF. The whole variable domain, remainder taken from reference TRBV16 and TRBJ2-7, is GEEVAQTPKHLVRGEGQKAKLYCAPIKGHSYVFWYQQVLKNEFKFLISFQNENVFDETGMPKERFSAKCLPNSPCSLEIQATKLEDSAVYFCASSGGAYEQYFGPGTRLTVT.

This chain links TRBV19 with TRBJ2-1, with TRBD2 matching over 11 bases. This CDR3 has 13 residues. The germline gives CDR1 LNHDA, CDR2 SQIVND (reference sequence). V shed 7 bases and J 7 bases; nucleotides not matched to a gene: 3. The CDR3 sequence: CASTSGGMNEQFF. DNA for the CDR3: TGTGCCAGTACTAGCGGGGGGATGAATGAGCAGTTCTTC.

The rearrangement uses TRBV5-8 and TRBJ1-2; TRBD1 matches at 11 bases. This CDR3 contains 15 residues. Unmatched junction bases numbered 5, after V lost 0 bases and J lost 7 bases. CDR1 is SGHTS, CDR2 YDEGEE, per germline. The CDR3 reads CASSLGTGGSLGYTF. The DNA of the CDR3 is TGTGCCAGCAGCTTGGGGACAGGGGGCTCTCTTGGCTACACCTTC.

The chain recombines TRBV27 with TRBJ2-2; the D gene is possibly TRBD2 (6 bases). The CDR3 totals 17 residues. V dropped 0 bases and J dropped 5 bases, with 16 bases sitting between them. Germline values: CDR1 MNHEY, CDR2 SMNVEV (reference sequence). CDR3 sequence reads: CASSLSSWGVGTGELFF. The CDR3 nucleotides read TGTGCCAGCAGTTTATCGTCTTGGGGGGTTGGTACCGGGGAGCTGTTTTTT.

The rearrangement links TRBV11-3 to TRBJ1-3; D is unresolved. CDR1 SGHNT and CDR2 YENEEA come from the germline V gene. The V gene lost 3 bases and the J gene lost 1 base, with 4 bases spanning the gap. This CDR3 is built from 13 residues. The CDR3 nucleotides are TGTGCCAGCAGCTTCGGGTCTGGAAACACCATATATTTT. Encoded protein: CASSFGSGNTIYF.

This chain uses TRBV19 with TRBJ1-5; maybe TRBD1 (5 bases). Per the germline V gene, CDR1 is LNHDA and CDR2 is SQIVND (reference sequence). The germline V and J ends were trimmed by 6 bases and 4 bases, with 19 bases remaining between them. The CDR3 is 16 amino acids. CDR3 region: CASRPRRGSGNQPQHF. For the CDR3, the DNA is TGTGCCAGTAGACCGCGGCGGGGCTCGGGGAATCAGCCCCAGCATTTT.

This chain links TRBV7-8 with TRBJ1-5; D might be TRBD1 (5 bases). The CDR3 totals 17 residues. V was cut by 3 bases and J by 1 base, with 16 bases left in between. Germline CDR1 SGHVS, CDR2 FQNEAQ. CDR3 in DNA: TGTGCCAGCAGCTTCGGCAGGGAGGATTCGAGCAATCAGCCCCAGCATTTT. Translated: CASSFGREDSSNQPQHF. Full variable domain (remainder filled in from reference TRBV7-8 and TRBJ1-5): GAGVSQSPRYKVAKRGQDVALRCDPISGHVSLFWYQQALGQGPEFLTYFQNEAQLDKSGLPSDRFFAERPEGSVSTLKIQRTQQEDSAVYLCASSFGREDSSNQPQHFGDGTRLSIL.

CDR3: CASSLRSRSCVLPCQDNEQFF. DNA for the CDR3: TGTGCCAGCAGCTTAAGATCGCGATCATGTGTGCTCCCTTGCCAAGACAATGAGCAGTTCTTC. The chain links TRBV7-3 to TRBJ2-1; D remains unclear. This CDR3 region has 21 residues. V lost 1 base, J lost 5 bases, and 30 bases lay in between. Germline CDR1 and CDR2: SGHTA and FQGTGA.

By its share, this clone is medium-sized. The CDR3 is CAISATGTSNYGYTF. In DNA form, the CDR3 reads TGTGCCATCAGTGCCACCGGGACTTCTAACTATGGCTACACCTTC. The chain joins TRBV10-3 to TRBJ1-2, with a tentative D call TRBD1 (5 bases). The CDR3 length is 15 residues. V lost 4 bases and J lost 0, with 12 bases in between. Germline V lookup: CDR1 ENHRY, CDR2 SYGVKD.